Presented here are 17 T cell receptor beta chains from one specimen sequenced in a study of identical twins. TCRdb re-called the 5' RACE reads through MiXCR, storing one row per CDR3 protein. The sample contains 200,000 to 250,000 distinct CDR3 sequences, more than 6.5% of which appear only once. These data are also associated with another study on yellow fever vaccine responses in identical twins.

The source material was memory (CD45RO+) T cells sorted from blood. These TCRs come from a woman aged 18 to 35 in good health.

The rearrangement joins TRBV18 to TRBJ2-7; 11 nucleotides align to TRBD1. The CDR3 sequence is 16 residues long. With V trimmed by 3 bases and J by 3 bases, 7 bases remained unmatched. CDR1 is KGHSH and CDR2 is LQKENI in the germline V gene. CDR3 loop: CASSPSRDRGIYEQYF. The CDR3 DNA sequence: TGTGCCAGCTCACCTAGCCGGGACAGGGGGATCTACGAGCAGTACTTC.

This clonotype has a count of ten or more. The V gene is TRBV2, the J gene TRBJ2-1; D gene unclear. Trimming removed 2 bases at V and 9 bases at J, with 8 bases between. The CDR3 is 12 amino acids. CDR1 and CDR2 (germline): SNHLY, FYNNEI. This CDR3 reads CASSEPGREQFF. CDR3 DNA: TGTGCCAGCAGTGAACCAGGACGTGAGCAGTTCTTC.

The gene calls are TRBV6-1 and TRBJ1-3; D remains ambiguous. Germline V gives CDR1 MNHNS, CDR2 SASEGT. The length of the CDR3 is 14 residues. Trimming removed 7 bases from V and 4 bases from J, with 14 bases in between. The CDR3 is CASIPGTSGNTIYF. The CDR3 bases are TGTGCCAGCATTCCGGGAACTTCAGGAAACACCATATATTTT.

The table lists this clonotype with many counts. The rearrangement uses TRBV7-8 and TRBJ2-1; 13 bases are a match to TRBD2. The CDR3 length is 15 residues. J gave up 7 bases and V 5 bases, and 5 bases lay outside the gene matches. The germline V gene has CDR1 SGHVS and CDR2 FQNEAQ. CDR3 protein: CASSLTSGRVNEQFF. In DNA form, the CDR3 reads TGTGCCAGCAGCCTAACTAGCGGGAGGGTGAATGAGCAGTTCTTC.

This clonotype came up a few times. The chain is built from TRBV10-1 and TRBJ2-1, with 7 bases that match TRBD2. V trimming: 7 bases; J trimming: 5 bases; junction bases outside the gene matches: 11. Germline CDR1 is WNHNN and CDR2 is SYGVQD (reference sequence). The CDR3 totals 15 residues. Written as DNA, the CDR3 is TGCGCCAGCAAGCCCGGGTCTAGCGGCCACAATGAGCAGTTCTTC. Its protein product is CASKPGSSGHNEQFF.

This clonotype appeared a few times. The chain recombines TRBV5-1 with TRBJ2-1, with unresolved D. The CDR3 sequence is 12 residues long. The V end lost 0 bases, the J end lost 9 bases, and 7 bases lay between the germline ends. Looked up from germline, CDR1 is SGHRS and CDR2 is YFSETQ. The CDR3 here is CASSLELGEQFF. For the CDR3, the DNA is TGCGCCAGCAGCTTGGAGTTGGGTGAGCAGTTCTTC.

This clonotype was counted only a few times. The chain recombines TRBV2 with TRBJ2-3; possibly TRBD1 or TRBD2 for D (5 bases each). Trimming stripped 7 bases from V and 4 bases from J, with 21 bases between. Germline-derived CDR1 and CDR2 are SNHLY and FYNNEI. The CDR3 totals 16 residues. The CDR3 region has the DNA TGTGCCAGCACCCCTGAAGCACTCCTGGGGGCAGATACGCAGTATTTT. Amino acids: CASTPEALLGADTQYF.

This clonotype was picked up many times. The chain uses TRBV20-1 and TRBJ2-7, with 9 nucleotides matching TRBD2. The V and J ends lost 1 base and 2 bases, in that order; junction bases with no gene match: 0. This CDR3 region has 13 residues. Germline lookup yields CDR1 DFQATT and CDR2 SNEGSKA (reference sequence). The CDR3 DNA reads as TGCAGTGCTAGAGGGACTAGCGCCTACGAGCAGTACTTC. Translated: CSARGTSAYEQYF.

Written as DNA, the CDR3 is TGTGCCATCAGCCCCGGGAGCCAAGAGACCCAGTACTTC. It translates to CAISPGSQETQYF. The V and J genes are TRBV10-3 and TRBJ2-5; possibly TRBD2 for D (6 bases). The CDR3 extends over 13 amino acids. V gave up 6 bases and J gave up 1 base, with 9 bases separating them. Germline V lookup: CDR1 ENHRY, CDR2 SYGVKD.

This clonotype was seen ten or more times. The gene calls are TRBV12-3 or TRBV12-4 and TRBJ2-1, with TRBD1 matching over 8 bases. Trimming removed 6 bases from V and 8 bases from J; junction bases left unmatched: 12. This CDR3 has 15 residues. This CDR3 reads CASSLKQGVIDEQFF. The CDR3 DNA sequence: TGTGCCAGCAGCCTCAAACAGGGGGTGATCGATGAGCAGTTCTTC.

This clonotype was counted a few times. The J gene is TRBJ2-1, the V gene TRBV5-1; a weak D match, TRBD2 (5 bases). Between the trimmed V and J ends, which lost 3 bases and 0 bases, there was a span of 13 bases. This CDR3 is built from 16 residues. CDR1 is SGHRS and CDR2 is YFSETQ in the germline V gene. CDR3 in DNA: TGCGCCAGCAGCTACAGCGGTCGTAGCTCCTACAATGAGCAGTTCTTC. Translated, it gives CASSYSGRSSYNEQFF.

This clonotype was seen many times. J is TRBJ2-3 and V is TRBV12-3 or TRBV12-4; TRBD2 aligns across 7 bases. The CDR3 contains 15 residues. V shed 3 bases and J 1 base; nucleotides not matched to a gene: 4. The CDR3 DNA reads TGTGCCAGCAGTTTCGGGGGGAGTGGCACAGATACGCAGTATTTT. It yields the protein CASSFGGSGTDTQYF.

The chain combines TRBV6-1 with TRBJ2-5, with D possibly TRBD1 on 6 matching bases. The CDR3 contains 15 residues. CDR1 is MNHNS, CDR2 SASEGT, per germline. V gave up 8 bases and J gave up 6 bases, with 22 bases separating them. Here the CDR3 DNA reads TGTGCCAGCGTCTTGGACCGGACAGAGAGGAAGACCCAGTACTTC. As protein: CASVLDRTERKTQYF.

This clonotype was counted ten times or more. The chain employs TRBV3-1 and TRBJ1-2; 9 nucleotides agree with TRBD1. Germline-derived CDR1 and CDR2 are LGHDT and YNNKEL (reference sequence). There are 13 residues in the CDR3. Unmatched junction bases numbered 2, after V lost 3 bases and J lost 6 bases. CDR3 sequence (DNA): TGTGCCAGCAGCCACGGACAGGGGAATGGCTACACCTTC. This gives the protein CASSHGQGNGYTF.

In this sample, this clonotype turned up many times. The chain recombines TRBV4-3 with TRBJ2-3; maybe TRBD2 (5 bases). The CDR3 runs to 15 residues. CDR1 is LGHNA and CDR2 is YSLEER in the germline V gene. The V gene lost 7 bases and the J gene lost 6 bases, with 20 bases spanning the gap. The CDR3 loop is CASTLGLEALDTQYF. CDR3 sequence (DNA): TGCGCCAGCACCCTAGGACTGGAGGCCCTCGATACGCAGTATTTT.

This clonotype was detected many times. This chain joins TRBV20-1 and TRBJ2-4, with 9 bases aligning to TRBD1. The germline gives CDR1 DFQATT, CDR2 SNEGSKA (reference sequence). This CDR3 spans 12 amino acids. V was clipped by 5 bases and J by 12 bases; unmatched bases: 8. This CDR3 is CSAGTGRGSQYF. CDR3 nucleotides: TGCAGTGCTGGGACAGGGCGCGGGAGTCAGTACTTC.

The chain is built from TRBV28 and TRBJ1-5, with D hard to call. The CDR3 covers 15 residues. The V end was cut by 6 bases, the J end by 2 bases, with 14 bases between. The germline V gene encodes CDR1 MDHEN and CDR2 SYDVKM. The CDR3 nucleotides are TGTGCCAGCAGAAACTCTCCGGGTGGCAATCAGCCCCAGCATTTT. Amino acid sequence: CASRNSPGGNQPQHF.